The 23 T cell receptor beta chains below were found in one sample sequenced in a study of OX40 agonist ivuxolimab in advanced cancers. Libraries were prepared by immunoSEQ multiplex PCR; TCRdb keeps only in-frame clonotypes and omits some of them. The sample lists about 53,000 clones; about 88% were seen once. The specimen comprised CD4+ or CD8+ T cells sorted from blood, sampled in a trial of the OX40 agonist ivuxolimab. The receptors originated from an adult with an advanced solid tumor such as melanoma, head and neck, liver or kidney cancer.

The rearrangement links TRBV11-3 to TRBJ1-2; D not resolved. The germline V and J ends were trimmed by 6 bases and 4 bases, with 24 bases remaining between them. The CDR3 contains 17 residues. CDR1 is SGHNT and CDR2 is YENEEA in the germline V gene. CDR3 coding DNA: TGTGCCAGCAGATCCCCCTGGGAGGGAAAGGTTTCCTATGGCTACACCTTC. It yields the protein CASRSPWEGKVSYGYTF.

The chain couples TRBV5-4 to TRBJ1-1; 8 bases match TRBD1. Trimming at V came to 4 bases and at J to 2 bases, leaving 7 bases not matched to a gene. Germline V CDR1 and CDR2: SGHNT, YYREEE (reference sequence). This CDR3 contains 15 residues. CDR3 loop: CASSLRTGLNTEAFF. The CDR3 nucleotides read TGTGCCAGCAGCCTAAGGACAGGGTTAAACACTGAAGCTTTCTTT.

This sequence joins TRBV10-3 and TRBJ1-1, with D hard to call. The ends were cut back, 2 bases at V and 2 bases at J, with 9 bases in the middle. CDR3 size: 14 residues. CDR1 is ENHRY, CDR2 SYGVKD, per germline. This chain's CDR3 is CAISERTENTEAFF. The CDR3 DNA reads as TGTGCCATCAGTGAGCGGACGGAAAACACTGAAGCTTTCTTT.

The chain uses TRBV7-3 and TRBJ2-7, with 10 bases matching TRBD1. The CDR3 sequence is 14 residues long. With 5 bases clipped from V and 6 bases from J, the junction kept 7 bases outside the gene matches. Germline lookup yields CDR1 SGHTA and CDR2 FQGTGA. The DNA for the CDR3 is TGTGCCAGCAGCCAGAGCCGGGACAGGGGCGAGCAGTACTTC. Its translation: CASSQSRDRGEQYF.

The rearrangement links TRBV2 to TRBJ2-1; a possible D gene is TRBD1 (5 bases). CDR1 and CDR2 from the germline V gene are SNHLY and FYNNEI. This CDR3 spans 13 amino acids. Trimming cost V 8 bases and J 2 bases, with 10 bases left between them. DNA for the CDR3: TGTGCCAGCCAGGGTGAGGCCTACAATGAGCAGTTCTTC. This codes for CASQGEAYNEQFF.

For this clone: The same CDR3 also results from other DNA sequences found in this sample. In DNA, the CDR3 is TGTGCCAGCAGCTCGGACAGAACCGGGGAGCTGTTTTTT. It codes for CASSSDRTGELFF. The chain uses TRBV7-3 and TRBJ2-2; a possible D gene is TRBD1 (6 bases). The V and J ends lost 4 bases and 5 bases respectively, with 8 bases between them. The germline V gene encodes CDR1 SGHTA and CDR2 FQGTGA. CDR3 size: 13 residues.

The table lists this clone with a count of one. CDR3 residues: CASSRGLPSQETQYF. The CDR3 DNA sequence: TGTGCCAGCAGCCGGGGACTACCGAGCCAAGAGACCCAGTACTTC. The chain is built from TRBV5-5 and TRBJ2-5; TRBD2 agrees at 7 bases. This CDR3 is 15 amino acids long. The V gene's germline CDR1 is SGHKS and CDR2 YYEKEE (reference sequence). The V segment lost 4 bases and the J segment 1 base; nucleotides outside the gene matches: 7.

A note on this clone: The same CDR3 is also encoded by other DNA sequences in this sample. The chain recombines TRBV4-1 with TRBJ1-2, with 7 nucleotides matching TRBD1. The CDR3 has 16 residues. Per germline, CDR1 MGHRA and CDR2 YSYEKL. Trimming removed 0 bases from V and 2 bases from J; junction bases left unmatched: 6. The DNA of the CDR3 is TGCGCCAGCAGCCAAGATTCAGACAGGGTAAACTATGGCTACACCTTC. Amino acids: CASSQDSDRVNYGYTF.

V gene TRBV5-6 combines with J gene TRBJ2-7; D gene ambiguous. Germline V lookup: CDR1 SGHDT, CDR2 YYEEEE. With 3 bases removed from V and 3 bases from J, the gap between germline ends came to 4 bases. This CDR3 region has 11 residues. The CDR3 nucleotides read TGTGCCAGCAGCTCCTTCTACGAGCAGTACTTC. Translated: CASSSFYEQYF.

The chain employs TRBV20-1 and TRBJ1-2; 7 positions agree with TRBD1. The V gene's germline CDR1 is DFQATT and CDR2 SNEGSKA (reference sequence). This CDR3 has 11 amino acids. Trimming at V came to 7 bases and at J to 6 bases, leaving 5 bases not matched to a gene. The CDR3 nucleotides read TGCAGTGTAGGGGGCATGGATGGCTACACCTTC. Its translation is CSVGGMDGYTF.

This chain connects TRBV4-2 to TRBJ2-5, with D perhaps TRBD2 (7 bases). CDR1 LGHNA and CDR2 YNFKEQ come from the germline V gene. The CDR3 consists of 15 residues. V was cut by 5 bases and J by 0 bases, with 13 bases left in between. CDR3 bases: TGTGCCAGCAGCTCGCGGGGGACAAACCAAGAGACCCAGTACTTC. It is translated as CASSSRGTNQETQYF.

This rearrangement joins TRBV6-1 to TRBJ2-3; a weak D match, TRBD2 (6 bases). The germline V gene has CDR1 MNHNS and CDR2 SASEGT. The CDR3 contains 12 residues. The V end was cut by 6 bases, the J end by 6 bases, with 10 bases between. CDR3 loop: CASRVEGDTQYF. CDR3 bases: TGTGCCAGCAGGGTGGAGGGGGATACGCAGTATTTT.

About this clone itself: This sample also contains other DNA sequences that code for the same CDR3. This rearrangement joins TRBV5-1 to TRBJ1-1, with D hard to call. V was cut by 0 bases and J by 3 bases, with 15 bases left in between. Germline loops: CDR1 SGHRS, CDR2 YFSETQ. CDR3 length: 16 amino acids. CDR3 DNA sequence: TGCGCCAGCAGCTTGGGTGCTGTCGGGGTGGACACTGAAGCTTTCTTT. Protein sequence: CASSLGAVGVDTEAFF.

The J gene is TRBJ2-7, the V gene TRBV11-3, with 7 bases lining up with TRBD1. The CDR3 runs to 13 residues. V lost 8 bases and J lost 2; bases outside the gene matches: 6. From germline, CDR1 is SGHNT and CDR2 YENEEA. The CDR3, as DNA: TGTGCCAGCGGTCAAACAGGGGCCTACGAGCAGTACTTC. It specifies CASGQTGAYEQYF.

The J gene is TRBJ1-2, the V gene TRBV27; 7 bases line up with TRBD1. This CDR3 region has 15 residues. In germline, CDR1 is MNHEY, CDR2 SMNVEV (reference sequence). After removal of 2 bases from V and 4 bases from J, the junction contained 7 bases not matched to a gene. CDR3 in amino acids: CASSLRTGEAYGYTF. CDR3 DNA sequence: TGTGCCAGCAGTTTACGTACAGGGGAAGCCTATGGCTACACCTTC.

This CDR3 is CASSLSAGPSDTEAFF. The CDR3 DNA sequence: TGCGCCAGCAGCTTGTCCGCAGGGCCGTCGGACACTGAAGCTTTCTTT. The chain carries TRBV5-1 and TRBJ1-1; TRBD1 might be the D (5 bases). Germline V lookup: CDR1 SGHRS, CDR2 YFSETQ. CDR3 length: 16 residues. With 1 base removed from V and 3 bases from J, the gap between germline ends came to 16 bases.

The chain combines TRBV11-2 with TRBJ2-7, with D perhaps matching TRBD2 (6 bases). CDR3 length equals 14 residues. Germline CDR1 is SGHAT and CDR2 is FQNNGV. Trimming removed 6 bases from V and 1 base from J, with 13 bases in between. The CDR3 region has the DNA TGTGCCAGCAGGCCGGGGACTGGGTCCTACGAGCAGTACTTC. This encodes CASRPGTGSYEQYF.

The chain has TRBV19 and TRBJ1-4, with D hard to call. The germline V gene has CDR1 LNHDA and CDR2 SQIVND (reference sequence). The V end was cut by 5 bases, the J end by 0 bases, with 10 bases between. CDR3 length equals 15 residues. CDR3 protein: CASSDRPATNEKLFF. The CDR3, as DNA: TGTGCCAGTAGTGACCGGCCCGCAACTAATGAAAAACTGTTTTTT.

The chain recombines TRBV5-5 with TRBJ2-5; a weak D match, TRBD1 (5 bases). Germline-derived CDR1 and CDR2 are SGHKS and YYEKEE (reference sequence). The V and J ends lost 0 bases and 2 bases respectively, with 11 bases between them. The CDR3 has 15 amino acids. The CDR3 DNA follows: TGTGCCAGCAGCTTGGAGGGCAGGGTTCAAGAGACCCAGTACTTC. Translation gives CASSLEGRVQETQYF. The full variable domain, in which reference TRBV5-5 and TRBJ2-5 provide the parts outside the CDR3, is DAGVTQSPTHLIKTRGQQVTLRCSPISGHKSVSWYQQVLGQGPQFIFQYYEKEERGRGNFPDRFSARQFPNYSSELNVNALLLGDSALYLCASSLEGRVQETQYFGPGTRLLVL.

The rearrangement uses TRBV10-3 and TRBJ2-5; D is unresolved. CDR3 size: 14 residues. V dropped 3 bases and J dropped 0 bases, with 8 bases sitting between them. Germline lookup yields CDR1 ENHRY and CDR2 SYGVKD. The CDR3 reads CAISDSPNQETQYF. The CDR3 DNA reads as TGTGCCATCAGTGATTCCCCAAACCAAGAGACCCAGTACTTC.

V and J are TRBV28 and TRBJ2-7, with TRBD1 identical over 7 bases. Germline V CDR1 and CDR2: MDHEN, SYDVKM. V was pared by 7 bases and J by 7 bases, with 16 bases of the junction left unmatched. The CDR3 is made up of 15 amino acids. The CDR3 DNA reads TGTGCCAGCACCGATGGACAGGCTTCCCTGTTTGAGCAGTACTTC. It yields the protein CASTDGQASLFEQYF.

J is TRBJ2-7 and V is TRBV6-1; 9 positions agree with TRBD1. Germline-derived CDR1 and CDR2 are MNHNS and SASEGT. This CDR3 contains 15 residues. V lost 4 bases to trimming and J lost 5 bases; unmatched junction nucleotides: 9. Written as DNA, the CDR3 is TGTGCCAGCAGTGGCCTACAGGGGGCCGGGGACGAGCAGTACTTC. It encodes CASSGLQGAGDEQYF.

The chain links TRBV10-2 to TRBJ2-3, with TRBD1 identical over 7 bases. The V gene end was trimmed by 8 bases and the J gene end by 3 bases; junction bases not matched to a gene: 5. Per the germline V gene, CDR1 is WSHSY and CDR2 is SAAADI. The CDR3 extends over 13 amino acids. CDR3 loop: CASRDSQTDTQYF. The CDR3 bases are TGCGCCAGCCGGGACAGCCAGACAGATACGCAGTATTTT.